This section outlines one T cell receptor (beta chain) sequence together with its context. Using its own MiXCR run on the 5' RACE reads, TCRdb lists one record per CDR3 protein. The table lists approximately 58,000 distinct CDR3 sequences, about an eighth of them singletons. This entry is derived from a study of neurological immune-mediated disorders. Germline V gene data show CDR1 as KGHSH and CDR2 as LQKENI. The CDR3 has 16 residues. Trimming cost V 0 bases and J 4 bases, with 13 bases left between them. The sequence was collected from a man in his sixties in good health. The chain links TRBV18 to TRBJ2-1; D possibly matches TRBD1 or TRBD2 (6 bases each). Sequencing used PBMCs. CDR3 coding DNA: TGTGCCAGCTCACCACCCGGGGGCGCGGGTTACAATGAGCAGTTCTTC. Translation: CASSPPGGAGYNEQFF.